The TCR beta chain described here comes from a study of identical twins. Template switching added a universal primer site, and cDNA bore unique molecular identifiers. TCRdb reanalysed the 5' RACE reads using MiXCR and keeps one entry per CDR3 protein. The table lists about 690,000 distinct CDR3 sequences, 6.1% of them singletons. In its sample, this clonotype was seen many times. The sequence came from a man aged 18 to 29 in good health. Sequenced material: naive T cells sorted from blood.

CDR3 sequence: CATSDSGTSGTYNEQFF. As DNA, the CDR3 is TGTGCCACCAGTGATTCCGGGACTAGCGGGACGTACAATGAGCAGTTCTTC. The V call is TRBV24-1, the J call TRBJ2-1; 13 positions agree with TRBD2. Looked up from germline, CDR1 is KGHDR and CDR2 is SFDVKD. The length of the CDR3 is 17 residues. The J segment lost 4 bases and the V segment lost 2 bases, leaving 4 bases of the junction unmatched.